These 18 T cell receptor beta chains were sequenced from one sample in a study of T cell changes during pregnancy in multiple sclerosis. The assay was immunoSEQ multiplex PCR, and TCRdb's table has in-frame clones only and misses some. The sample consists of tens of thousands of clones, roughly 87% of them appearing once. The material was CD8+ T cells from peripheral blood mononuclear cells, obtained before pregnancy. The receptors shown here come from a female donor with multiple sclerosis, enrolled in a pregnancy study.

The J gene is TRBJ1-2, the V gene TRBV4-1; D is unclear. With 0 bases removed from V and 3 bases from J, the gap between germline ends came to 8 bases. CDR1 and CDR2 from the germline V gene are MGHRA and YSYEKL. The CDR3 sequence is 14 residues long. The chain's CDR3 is CASSQELSHYGYTF. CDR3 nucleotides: TGCGCCAGCAGCCAAGAACTGAGTCACTATGGCTACACCTTC.

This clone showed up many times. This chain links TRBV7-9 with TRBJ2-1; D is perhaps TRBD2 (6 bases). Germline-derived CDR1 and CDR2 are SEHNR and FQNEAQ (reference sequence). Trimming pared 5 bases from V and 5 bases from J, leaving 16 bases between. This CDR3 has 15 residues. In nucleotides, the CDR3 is TGTGCCAGCAGCATAACAGCTCCGGGGGACAATGAGCAGTTCTTC. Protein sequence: CASSITAPGDNEQFF.

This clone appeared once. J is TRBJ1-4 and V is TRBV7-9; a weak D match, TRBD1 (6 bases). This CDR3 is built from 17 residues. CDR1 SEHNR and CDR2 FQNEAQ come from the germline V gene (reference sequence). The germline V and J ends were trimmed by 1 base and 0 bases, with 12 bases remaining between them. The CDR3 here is CASSLDRELATNEKLFF. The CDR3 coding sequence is TGTGCCAGCAGCTTAGACAGGGAGTTGGCAACTAATGAAAAACTGTTTTTT.

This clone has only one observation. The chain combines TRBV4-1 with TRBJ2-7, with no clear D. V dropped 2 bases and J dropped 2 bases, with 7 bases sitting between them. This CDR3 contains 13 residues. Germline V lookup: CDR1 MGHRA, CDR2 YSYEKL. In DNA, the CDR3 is TGCGCCAGCAGCCAACGACTTGCCTACGAGCAGTACTTC. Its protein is CASSQRLAYEQYF.

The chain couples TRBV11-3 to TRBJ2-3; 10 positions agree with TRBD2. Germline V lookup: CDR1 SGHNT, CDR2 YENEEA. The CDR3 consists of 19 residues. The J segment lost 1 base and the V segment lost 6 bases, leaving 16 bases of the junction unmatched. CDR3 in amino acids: CASSLPRRAGGVGTDTQYF. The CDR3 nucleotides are TGTGCCAGCAGTCTCCCGAGGCGAGCGGGGGGGGTCGGCACAGATACGCAGTATTTT. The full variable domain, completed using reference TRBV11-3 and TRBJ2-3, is EAGVVQSPRYKIIEKKQPVAFWCNPISGHNTLYWYLQNLGQGPELLIRYENEEAVDDSQLPKDRFSAERLKGVDSTLKIQPAELGDSAVYLCASSLPRRAGGVGTDTQYFGPGTRLTVL.

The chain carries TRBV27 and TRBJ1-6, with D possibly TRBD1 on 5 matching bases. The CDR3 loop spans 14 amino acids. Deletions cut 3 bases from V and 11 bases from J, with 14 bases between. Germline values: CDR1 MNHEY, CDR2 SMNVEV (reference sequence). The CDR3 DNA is TGTGCCAGCAGTTTCGACAGTGGTAGACCACCCCTCCACTTT. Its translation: CASSFDSGRPPLHF.

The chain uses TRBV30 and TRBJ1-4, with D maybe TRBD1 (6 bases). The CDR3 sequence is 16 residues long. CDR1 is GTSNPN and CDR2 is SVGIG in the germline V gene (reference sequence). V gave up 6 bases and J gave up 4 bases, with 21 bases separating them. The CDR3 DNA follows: TGTGCCTGTGAACCGGACAGCGGGGAGTATAATGAAAAACTGTTTTTT. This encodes CACEPDSGEYNEKLFF.

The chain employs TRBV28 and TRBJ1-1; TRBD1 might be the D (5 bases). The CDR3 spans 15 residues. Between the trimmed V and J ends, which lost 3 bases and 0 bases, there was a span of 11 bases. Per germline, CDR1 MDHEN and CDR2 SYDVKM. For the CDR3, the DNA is TGTGCCAGCAGTTTGGACATCACGATGAACACTGAAGCTTTCTTT. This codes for CASSLDITMNTEAFF. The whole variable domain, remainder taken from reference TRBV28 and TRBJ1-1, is DVKVTQSSRYLVKRTGEKVFLECVQDMDHENMFWYRQDPGLGLRLIYFSYDVKMKEKGDIPEGYSVSREKKERFSLILESASTNQTSMYLCASSLDITMNTEAFFGQGTRLTVV.

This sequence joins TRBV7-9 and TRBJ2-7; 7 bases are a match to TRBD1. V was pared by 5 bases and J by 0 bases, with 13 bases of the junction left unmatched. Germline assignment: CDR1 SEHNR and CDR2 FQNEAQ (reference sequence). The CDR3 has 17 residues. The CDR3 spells CASSLPSGTVVSYEQYF. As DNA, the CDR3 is TGTGCCAGCAGCCTTCCGTCCGGGACAGTGGTCTCCTACGAGCAGTACTTC. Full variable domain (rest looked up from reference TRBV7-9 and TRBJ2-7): DTGVSQNPRHKITKRGQNVTFRCDPISEHNRLYWYRQTLGQGPEFLTYFQNEAQLEKSRLLSDRFSAERPKGSFSTLEIQRTEQGDSAMYLCASSLPSGTVVSYEQYFGPGTRLTVT.

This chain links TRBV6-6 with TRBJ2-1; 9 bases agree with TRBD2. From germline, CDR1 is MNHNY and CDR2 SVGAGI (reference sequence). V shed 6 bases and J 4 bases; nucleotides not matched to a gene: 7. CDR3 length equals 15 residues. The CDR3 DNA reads TGTGCCAGCAGCGACGCTAGCGGGAAATACAATGAGCAGTTCTTC. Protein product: CASSDASGKYNEQFF.

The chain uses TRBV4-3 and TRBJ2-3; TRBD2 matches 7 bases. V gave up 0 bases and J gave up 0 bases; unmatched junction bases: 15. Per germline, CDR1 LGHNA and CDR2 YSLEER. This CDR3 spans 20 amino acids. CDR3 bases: TGCGCCAGCAGCCAAGAAGTAGGTCTTAGCGCGGGGGACAGCACAGATACGCAGTATTTT. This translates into CASSQEVGLSAGDSTDTQYF.

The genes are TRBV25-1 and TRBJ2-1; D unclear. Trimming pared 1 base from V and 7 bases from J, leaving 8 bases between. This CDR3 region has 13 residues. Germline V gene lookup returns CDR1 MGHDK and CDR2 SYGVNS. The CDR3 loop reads CASSESRGNEQFF. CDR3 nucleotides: TGTGCCAGCAGTGAATCCCGCGGTAATGAGCAGTTCTTC.

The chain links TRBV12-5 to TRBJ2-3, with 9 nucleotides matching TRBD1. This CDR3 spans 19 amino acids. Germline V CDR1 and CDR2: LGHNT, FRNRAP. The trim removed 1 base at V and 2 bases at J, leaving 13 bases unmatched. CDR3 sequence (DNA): TGTGCTAGTGGTTTGGCCAGTCCGACCGGGACAGGGAACACAGATACGCAGTATTTT. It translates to CASGLASPTGTGNTDTQYF.

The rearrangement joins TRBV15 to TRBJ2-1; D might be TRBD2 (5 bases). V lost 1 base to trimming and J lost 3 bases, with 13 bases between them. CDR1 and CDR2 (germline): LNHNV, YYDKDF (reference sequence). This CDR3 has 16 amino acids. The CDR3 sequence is CATSRAEVSSYNEQFF. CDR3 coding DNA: TGTGCCACCAGCAGAGCGGAGGTTTCGAGCTACAATGAGCAGTTCTTC.

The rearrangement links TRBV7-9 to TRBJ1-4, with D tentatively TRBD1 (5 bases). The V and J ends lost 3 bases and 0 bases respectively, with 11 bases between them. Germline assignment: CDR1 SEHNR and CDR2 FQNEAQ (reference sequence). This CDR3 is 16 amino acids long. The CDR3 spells CASSFRQSSTNEKLFF. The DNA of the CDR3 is TGTGCCAGCAGCTTCCGACAGAGCTCAACTAATGAAAAACTGTTTTTT.

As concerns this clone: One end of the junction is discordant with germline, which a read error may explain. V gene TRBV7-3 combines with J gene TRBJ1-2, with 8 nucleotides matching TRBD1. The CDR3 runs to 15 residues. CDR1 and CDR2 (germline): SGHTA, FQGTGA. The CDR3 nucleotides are TGTGCCAGCAGCCTAACAGGGGGGGTCGACTATGGCTACACCTTC. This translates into CASSLTGGVDYGYTF.

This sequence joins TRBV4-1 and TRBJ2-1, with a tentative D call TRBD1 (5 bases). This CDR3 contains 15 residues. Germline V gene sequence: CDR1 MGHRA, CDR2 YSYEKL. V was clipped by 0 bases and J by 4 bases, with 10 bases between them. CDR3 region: CASSQDDRQYNEQFF. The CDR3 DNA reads TGCGCCAGCAGCCAAGATGACCGACAGTACAATGAGCAGTTCTTC.

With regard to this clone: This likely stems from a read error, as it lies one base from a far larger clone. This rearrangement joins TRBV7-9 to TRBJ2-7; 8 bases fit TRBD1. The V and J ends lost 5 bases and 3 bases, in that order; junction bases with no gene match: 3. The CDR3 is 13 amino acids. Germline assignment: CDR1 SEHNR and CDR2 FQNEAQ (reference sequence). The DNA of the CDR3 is TGTGCCAGCAGCATGGGACAGGACTACGAGCAGTACTTC. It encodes CASSMGQDYEQYF.